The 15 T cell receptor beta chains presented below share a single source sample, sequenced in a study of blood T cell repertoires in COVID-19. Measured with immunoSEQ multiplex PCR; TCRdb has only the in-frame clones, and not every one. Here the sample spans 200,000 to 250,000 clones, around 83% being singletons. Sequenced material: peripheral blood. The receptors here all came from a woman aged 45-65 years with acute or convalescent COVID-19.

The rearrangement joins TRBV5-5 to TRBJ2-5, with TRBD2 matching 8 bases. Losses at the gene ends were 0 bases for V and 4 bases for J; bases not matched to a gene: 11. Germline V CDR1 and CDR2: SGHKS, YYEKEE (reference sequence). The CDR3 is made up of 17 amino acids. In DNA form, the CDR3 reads TGTGCCAGCAGCTTGGGTTTTGGCGGGGGGACTGGAGAGACCCAGTACTTC. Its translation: CASSLGFGGGTGETQYF. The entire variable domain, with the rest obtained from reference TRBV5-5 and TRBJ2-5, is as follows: DAGVTQSPTHLIKTRGQQVTLRCSPISGHKSVSWYQQVLGQGPQFIFQYYEKEERGRGNFPDRFSARQFPNYSSELNVNALLLGDSALYLCASSLGFGGGTGETQYFGPGTRLLVL.

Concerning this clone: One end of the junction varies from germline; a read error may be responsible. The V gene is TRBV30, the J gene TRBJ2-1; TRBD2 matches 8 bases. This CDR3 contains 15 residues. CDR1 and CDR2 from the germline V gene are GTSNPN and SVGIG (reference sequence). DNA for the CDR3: TGTGCCTGGAGTGTGGAGAGCGGGGGAGACAAAGAGCAGTTCTTC. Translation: CAWSVESGGDKEQFF.

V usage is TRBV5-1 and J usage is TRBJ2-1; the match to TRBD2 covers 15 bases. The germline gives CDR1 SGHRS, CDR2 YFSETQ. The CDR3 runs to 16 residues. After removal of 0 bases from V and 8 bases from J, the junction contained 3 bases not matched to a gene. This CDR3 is CASSLAGLAGGYEQFF. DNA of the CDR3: TGCGCCAGCAGCTTGGCGGGACTAGCGGGAGGCTATGAGCAGTTCTTC.

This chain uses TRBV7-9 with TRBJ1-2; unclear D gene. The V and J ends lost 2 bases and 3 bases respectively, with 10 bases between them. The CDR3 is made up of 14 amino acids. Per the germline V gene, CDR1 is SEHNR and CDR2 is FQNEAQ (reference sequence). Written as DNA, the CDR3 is TGTGCCAGCAGCTTAATCACAGCGGACTATGGCTACACCTTC. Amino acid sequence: CASSLITADYGYTF.

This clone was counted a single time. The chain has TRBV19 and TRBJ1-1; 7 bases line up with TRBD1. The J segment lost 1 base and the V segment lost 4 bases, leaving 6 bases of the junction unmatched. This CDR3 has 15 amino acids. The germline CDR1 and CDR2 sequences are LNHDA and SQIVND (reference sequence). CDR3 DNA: TGTGCCAGTAGTACTCGTAGGACAGGGAACACTGAAGCTTTCTTT. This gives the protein CASSTRRTGNTEAFF.

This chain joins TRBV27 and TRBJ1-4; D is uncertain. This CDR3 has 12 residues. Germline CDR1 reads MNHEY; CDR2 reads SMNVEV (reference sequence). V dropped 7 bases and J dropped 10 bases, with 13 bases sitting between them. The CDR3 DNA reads TGTGCCAGCACCCGACCCCGGGGAAAACTGTTTTTT. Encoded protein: CASTRPRGKLFF.

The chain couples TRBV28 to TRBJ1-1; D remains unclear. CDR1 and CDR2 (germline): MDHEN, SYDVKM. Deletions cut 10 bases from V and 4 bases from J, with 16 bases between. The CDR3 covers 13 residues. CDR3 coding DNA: TGTGCCACGAATTCGTACAGACCCACTGAAGCTTTCTTT. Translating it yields CATNSYRPTEAFF. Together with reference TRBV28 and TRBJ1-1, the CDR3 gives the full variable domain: DVKVTQSSRYLVKRTGEKVFLECVQDMDHENMFWYRQDPGLGLRLIYFSYDVKMKEKGDIPEGYSVSREKKERFSLILESASTNQTSMYLCATNSYRPTEAFFGQGTRLTVV.

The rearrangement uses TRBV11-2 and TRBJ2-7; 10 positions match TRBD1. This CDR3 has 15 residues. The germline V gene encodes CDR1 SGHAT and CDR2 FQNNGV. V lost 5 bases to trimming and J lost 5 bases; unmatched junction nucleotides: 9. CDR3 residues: CASSQNSGTGDEQYF. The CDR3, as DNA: TGTGCCAGCAGCCAAAATTCCGGGACAGGGGACGAGCAGTACTTC.

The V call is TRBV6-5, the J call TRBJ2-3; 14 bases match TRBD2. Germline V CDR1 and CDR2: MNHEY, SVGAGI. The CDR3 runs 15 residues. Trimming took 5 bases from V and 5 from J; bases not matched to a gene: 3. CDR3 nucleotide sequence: TGTGCCAGCAGTAGGACTAGCGGGGGGTTAGATACGCAGTATTTT. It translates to CASSRTSGGLDTQYF.

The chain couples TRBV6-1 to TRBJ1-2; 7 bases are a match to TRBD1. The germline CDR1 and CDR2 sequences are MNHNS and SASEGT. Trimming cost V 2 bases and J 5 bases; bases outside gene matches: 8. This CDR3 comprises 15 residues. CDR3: CASSEFRTGAYGYTF. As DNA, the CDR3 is TGTGCCAGCAGTGAATTTAGAACAGGGGCGTATGGCTACACCTTC.

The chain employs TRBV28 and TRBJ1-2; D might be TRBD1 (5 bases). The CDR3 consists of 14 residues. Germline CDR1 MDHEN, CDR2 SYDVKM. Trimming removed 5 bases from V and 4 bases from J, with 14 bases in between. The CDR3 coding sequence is TGTGCCAGCAGTCTAACGACAGTTTCCTATGGCTACACCTTC. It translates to CASSLTTVSYGYTF.

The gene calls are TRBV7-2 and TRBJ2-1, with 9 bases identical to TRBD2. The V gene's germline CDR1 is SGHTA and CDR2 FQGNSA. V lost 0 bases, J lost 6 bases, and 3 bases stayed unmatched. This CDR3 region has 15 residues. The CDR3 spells CASSLASGGRNEQFF. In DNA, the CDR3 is TGTGCCAGCAGCTTAGCTAGCGGGGGACGCAATGAGCAGTTCTTC.

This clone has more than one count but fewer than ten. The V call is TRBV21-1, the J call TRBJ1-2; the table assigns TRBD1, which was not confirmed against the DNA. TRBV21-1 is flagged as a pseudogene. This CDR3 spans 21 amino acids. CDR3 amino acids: CASSKVRITANPANSKYGYTF. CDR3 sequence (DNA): TGTGCCAGCAGCAAAGTCAGGATCACGGCGAATCCGGCCAACTCTAAATATGGCTACACCTTC.

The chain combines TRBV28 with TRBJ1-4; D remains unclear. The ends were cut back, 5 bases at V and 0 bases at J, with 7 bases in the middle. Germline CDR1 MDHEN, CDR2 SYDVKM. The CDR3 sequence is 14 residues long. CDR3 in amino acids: CASSLESTNEKLFF. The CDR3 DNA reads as TGTGCCAGCAGTCTGGAGTCAACTAATGAAAAACTGTTTTTT.

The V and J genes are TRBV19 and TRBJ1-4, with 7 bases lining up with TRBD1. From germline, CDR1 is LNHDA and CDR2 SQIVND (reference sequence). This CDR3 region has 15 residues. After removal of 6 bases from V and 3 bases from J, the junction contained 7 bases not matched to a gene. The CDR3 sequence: CASRESGTANEKLFF. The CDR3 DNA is TGTGCCAGTAGAGAATCCGGGACAGCTAATGAAAAACTGTTTTTT.